This TCR beta chain was recovered during a study of neurological immune-mediated disorders. This CDR3 has 15 amino acids. The V and J ends lost 1 base and 9 bases, in that order; junction bases with no gene match: 5. Per germline, CDR1 SGHTA and CDR2 FQGTGA. TCRdb re-called the 5' RACE reads through MiXCR, storing one row per CDR3 protein. The sample carries roughly 29,000 distinct CDR3 sequences, roughly 25% recorded once. Sequencing used CD4+ T cells from blood. V is TRBV7-3 and J is TRBJ2-1, with TRBD2 identical over 11 bases. This receptor was obtained from a man aged 45-65 years with HTLV-1-associated myelopathy (HAM/TSP). The CDR3 is CASSLITSGRCEQFF. The CDR3 region has the DNA TGTGCCAGCAGCTTAATTACTAGCGGGAGATGTGAGCAGTTCTTC. Full variable domain (outside the CDR3, taken from reference TRBV7-3 and TRBJ2-1): GAGVSQTPSNKVTEKGKYVELRCDPISGHTALYWYRQSLGQGPEFLIYFQGTGAADDSGLPNDRFFAVRPEGSVSTLKIQRTERGDSAVYLCASSLITSGRCEQFFGPGTRLTVL.